The entry that follows covers one T cell receptor (beta chain) sequence. What it recognizes is unknown. The sample is drawn from a study of pediatric ulcerative colitis. Study results and limitations: Two rectal CDR3 clonotypes occurred in all ulcerative colitis patients. This repertoire reflects total lymphocytes rather than subpopulations like regulatory T cells. Rectal repertoires separated controls, mild-moderate and acute severe colitis.

Profiled with immunoSEQ multiplex PCR; TCRdb holds only in-frame clones, not every one. The sample lists about 36,000 clones; less than 85% were seen once. Ulcerative colitis patients received no immunosuppressive medication before the diagnostic colonoscopy. Germline CDR1 and CDR2: SNHLY and FYNNEI. The CDR3 loop spans 14 amino acids. Trimming took 3 bases from V and 4 from J, leaving 9 bases between them. The rearrangement links TRBV2 to TRBJ2-2, with D tentatively TRBD2 (5 bases). The sequenced material came from blood. The receptor was derived from a girl under 18 with moderate ulcerative colitis. The CDR3 loop reads CASSETRGTGELFF. CDR3 nucleotide sequence: TGTGCCAGCAGTGAGACCCGGGGCACCGGGGAGCTGTTTTTT.